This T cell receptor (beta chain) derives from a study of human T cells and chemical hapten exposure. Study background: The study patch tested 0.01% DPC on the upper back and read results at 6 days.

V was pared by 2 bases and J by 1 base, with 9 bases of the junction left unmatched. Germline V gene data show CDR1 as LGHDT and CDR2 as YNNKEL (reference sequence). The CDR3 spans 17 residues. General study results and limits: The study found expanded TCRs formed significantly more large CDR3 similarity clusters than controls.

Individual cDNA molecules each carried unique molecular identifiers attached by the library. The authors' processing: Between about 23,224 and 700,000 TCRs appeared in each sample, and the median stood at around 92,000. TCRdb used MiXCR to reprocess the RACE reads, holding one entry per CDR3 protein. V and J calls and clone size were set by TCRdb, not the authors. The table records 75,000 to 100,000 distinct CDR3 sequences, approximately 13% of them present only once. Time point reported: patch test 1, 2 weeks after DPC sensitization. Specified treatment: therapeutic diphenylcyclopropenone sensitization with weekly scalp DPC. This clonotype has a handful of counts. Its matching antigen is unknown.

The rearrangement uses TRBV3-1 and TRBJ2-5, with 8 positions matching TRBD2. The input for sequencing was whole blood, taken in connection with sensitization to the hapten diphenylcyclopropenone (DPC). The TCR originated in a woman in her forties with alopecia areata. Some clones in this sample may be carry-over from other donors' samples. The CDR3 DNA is TGTGCCAGCAGCCAATACTATAGCGGGGCCCGCCAAGAGACCCAGTACTTC. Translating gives CASSQYYSGARQETQYF.